Below are 27 T cell receptor beta chains sequenced from a single sample in a study of Graves' ophthalmopathy and Graves' hyperthyroidism. Scientists amplified the TCR beta CDR3 regions from RNA transcripts. In the first round, RT-PCR was carried out with HTBI primers, and a multiplex PCR formed the second round. TCRdb passed the multiplex PCR reads through MiXCR, listing each CDR3 protein once. Of about 1.1 million distinct CDR3 sequences in the sample, about two fifths were seen once. The sample comprised peripheral blood or thyroid tissue (not recorded which). These receptors were collected from an adult man with Graves' hyperthyroidism.

The sample holds many counts of this clonotype. The gene calls are TRBV2 and TRBJ2-2; perhaps TRBD2 as D (6 bases). This CDR3 has 13 residues. Trimming took 3 bases from V and 5 from J, leaving 7 bases between them. CDR1 and CDR2 from the germline V gene are SNHLY and FYNNEI. CDR3 amino acids: CASSEEGTGELFF. The CDR3 coding sequence is TGTGCCAGCAGTGAGGAGGGGACCGGGGAGCTGTTTTTT. Based on the CDR3 plus reference TRBV2 and TRBJ2-2, the full variable domain is EPEVTQTPSHQVTQMGQEVILRCVPISNHLYFYWYRQILGQKVEFLVSFYNNEISEKSEIFDDQFSVERPDGSNFTLKIRSTKLEDSAMYFCASSEEGTGELFFGEGSRLTVL.

The CDR3 DNA follows: TGTGCCAGCAGCTCCAACCAAGGCGAGCAGTACTTC. Translated, it gives CASSSNQGEQYF. The chain recombines TRBV11-3 with TRBJ2-7; D is undetermined. CDR1 is SGHNT and CDR2 is YENEEA in the germline V gene. V dropped 4 bases and J dropped 6 bases, with 10 bases sitting between them. The CDR3 runs 12 residues.

The gene calls are TRBV11-2 and TRBJ2-7, with D tentatively TRBD1 or TRBD2 (5 bases each). The CDR3 sequence is 16 residues long. Trimming cost V 2 bases and J 7 bases, with 21 bases left between them. Germline V lookup: CDR1 SGHAT, CDR2 FQNNGV. CDR3 nucleotides: TGTGCCAGCAGCTTATTCCTTGGACTGGGGCTCGGGGAGCAGTACTTC. It specifies CASSLFLGLGLGEQYF.

The chain has TRBV15 and TRBJ1-6, with a possible D match to TRBD1 (6 bases). The CDR3 loop spans 14 amino acids. Germline lookup yields CDR1 LNHNV and CDR2 YYDKDF (reference sequence). V was trimmed by 5 bases and J by 7 bases, leaving 12 bases between them. CDR3 bases: TGTGCCACCAGCTCAGGACAGCTAAATTCACCCCTCCACTTT. Translated, it gives CATSSGQLNSPLHF.

The V gene is TRBV30, the J gene TRBJ2-7; D call uncertain. Germline lookup yields CDR1 GTSNPN and CDR2 SVGIG (reference sequence). Deletions cut 2 bases from V and 0 bases from J, with 8 bases between. The CDR3 runs to 13 residues. CDR3 coding DNA: TGTGCCTGGAGTTTTGCTGTCTCCTACGAGCAGTACTTC. Translation gives CAWSFAVSYEQYF.

This clonotype came up many times. The chain employs TRBV6-5 and TRBJ1-4; the D is unclear. The CDR3 has 15 residues. Germline values: CDR1 MNHEY, CDR2 SVGAGI. Between the trimmed V and J ends, which lost 0 bases and 7 bases, there was a span of 12 bases. The CDR3 spells CASSYSRGSREKLFF. CDR3 DNA: TGTGCCAGCAGTTACTCGAGAGGGAGCCGTGAAAAACTGTTTTTT.

This clonotype was detected ten times or more. The chain uses TRBV7-2 and TRBJ2-7; maybe TRBD1 (6 bases). The germline V gene encodes CDR1 SGHTA and CDR2 FQGNSA. V lost 4 bases and J lost 0, with 13 bases in between. This CDR3 is 15 amino acids long. The CDR3 DNA sequence: TGTGCCAGCAGCTCCGGTGACAGGTCCTCCTACGAGCAGTACTTC. As protein: CASSSGDRSSYEQYF.

As for this clonotype: A much more abundant neighbour one base away suggests this may be a read error. The chain links TRBV6-5 to TRBJ1-5; D not certain. CDR3 length equals 13 residues. Germline V gene sequence: CDR1 MNHEY, CDR2 SVGAGI. Trimming stripped 6 bases from V and 4 bases from J, with 10 bases between. CDR3 region: CASRKTENQPQHF. As DNA, the CDR3 is TGTGCCAGCAGAAAGACGGAAAATCAGCCCCAGCATTTT.

The table lists this clonotype with many counts. V usage is TRBV29-1 and J usage is TRBJ2-5; 7 bases fit TRBD1. Germline V gene sequence: CDR1 SQVTM, CDR2 ANQGSEA. Unmatched junction bases numbered 6, after V lost 1 base and J lost 7 bases. The CDR3 spans 13 residues. The DNA of the CDR3 is TGCAGCGTTGAAGGACAGGGTTTAAGGACCCAGTACTTC. Amino acids: CSVEGQGLRTQYF.

The rearrangement links TRBV25-1 to TRBJ1-2, with D possibly being TRBD1 (5 bases). V was trimmed by 5 bases and J by 2 bases, leaving 15 bases between them. In germline, CDR1 is MGHDK, CDR2 SYGVNS. The CDR3 length is 15 residues. The CDR3 sequence: CASSLSQGGNYGYTF. DNA for the CDR3: TGTGCCAGCAGTTTATCCCAGGGTGGGAACTATGGCTACACCTTC.

A remark on this clonotype: This may be a read error, as it is one base from a much larger clone. The chain carries TRBV13 and TRBJ1-1, with 8 positions matching TRBD1. Per germline, CDR1 PRHDT and CDR2 FYEKMQ (reference sequence). The CDR3 has 14 amino acids. The CDR3 DNA reads TGTGCCGGCAGCCATGGGACAGGGAACACTGAAGCTTTCTTT. Amino acid sequence: CAGSHGTGNTEAFF.

The count of this clonotype is one. V usage is TRBV7-9 and J usage is TRBJ1-6, with D possibly matching TRBD1 (5 bases). There are 14 residues in the CDR3. V was shortened by 5 bases and J by 12 bases, with 17 bases between the two germline ends. Looked up from germline, CDR1 is SEHNR and CDR2 is FQNEAQ (reference sequence). The CDR3 is CASSPVGPTEPLHF. CDR3 sequence (DNA): TGTGCCAGCAGCCCAGTGGGGCCGACAGAACCCCTCCACTTT.

This chain joins TRBV20-1 and TRBJ2-5; TRBD1 matches 11 bases. CDR3 length: 15 amino acids. CDR1 DFQATT and CDR2 SNEGSKA come from the germline V gene (reference sequence). Trimming removed 1 base from V and 4 bases from J; junction bases left unmatched: 5. This CDR3 reads CSARASGTGGETQYF. The CDR3 DNA is TGCAGTGCTAGAGCATCCGGGACAGGGGGAGAGACCCAGTACTTC.

This clonotype was recorded many times. V gene TRBV7-9 combines with J gene TRBJ2-7; 8 nucleotides match TRBD1. Germline-derived CDR1 and CDR2 are SEHNR and FQNEAQ (reference sequence). With V trimmed by 5 bases and J by 5 bases, 8 bases remained unmatched. The CDR3 has 14 amino acids. DNA of the CDR3: TGTGCCAGCAGCCCCGACAGGGGCAGTGACGAGCAGTACTTC. Encoded protein: CASSPDRGSDEQYF.

Regarding this clonotype: This may be a read error: a much more frequent sequence differs by one nucleotide. This chain links TRBV19 with TRBJ2-2; no clear D. V was pared by 7 bases and J by 0 bases, with 9 bases between. The CDR3 spans 14 residues. Germline values: CDR1 LNHDA, CDR2 SQIVND (reference sequence). The CDR3 spells CASNGPPNTGELFF. In DNA form, the CDR3 reads TGTGCCAGTAACGGCCCCCCGAACACCGGGGAGCTGTTTTTT.

This clonotype came up many times. The V and J genes are TRBV25-1 and TRBJ1-2, with a tentative D call TRBD1 (6 bases). The V and J ends lost 5 bases and 0 bases respectively, with 16 bases between them. The V gene's germline CDR1 is MGHDK and CDR2 SYGVNS. The CDR3 is made up of 16 amino acids. The CDR3 bases are TGTGCCAGCAGTATCGGGCAGGGGACTACTAACTATGGCTACACCTTC. This codes for CASSIGQGTTNYGYTF.

J is TRBJ2-5 and V is TRBV19, with 12 bases that match TRBD2. The trim removed 4 bases at V and 5 bases at J, leaving 5 bases unmatched. This CDR3 has 15 residues. From germline, CDR1 is LNHDA and CDR2 SQIVND (reference sequence). For the CDR3, the DNA is TGTGCCAGTAGTACGACTAGCGGGAGATCCGAGACCCAGTACTTC. Translation: CASSTTSGRSETQYF.

The chain uses TRBV29-1 and TRBJ2-5, with 8 bases matching TRBD1. Germline CDR1 SQVTM, CDR2 ANQGSEA. The junction had 11 bases not matched to a gene; V was cut back by 6 bases and J by 5 bases. The CDR3 is made up of 14 amino acids. CDR3 sequence reads: CSVATGVRLETQYF. As DNA, the CDR3 is TGCAGCGTGGCGACAGGGGTGAGGTTGGAGACCCAGTACTTC.

This chain joins TRBV7-9 and TRBJ2-7; the D gene is possibly TRBD1 (5 bases). In germline, CDR1 is SEHNR, CDR2 FQNEAQ (reference sequence). This CDR3 is 15 amino acids long. With 8 bases removed from V and 0 bases from J, the gap between germline ends came to 17 bases. The CDR3 loop is CASHSETASSYEQYF. Here the CDR3 DNA reads TGTGCCAGCCATTCCGAGACAGCAAGCTCCTACGAGCAGTACTTC.

Concerning this clonotype: One end of the junction varies from germline; a read error may be responsible. The V gene is TRBV9, the J gene TRBJ1-5; maybe TRBD1 (6 bases). CDR3 length: 14 residues. CDR1 SGDLS and CDR2 YYNGEE come from the germline V gene. The CDR3 protein is CASGGQGRNQLQHF. For the CDR3, the DNA is TGTGCCAGCGGGGGGCAGGGTCGCAATCAGCTCCAGCATTTT.

The rearrangement joins TRBV15 to TRBJ1-6, with a weak D call TRBD1 (5 bases). This CDR3 has 14 residues. V lost 0 bases to trimming and J lost 8 bases, with 8 bases between them. From germline, CDR1 is LNHNV and CDR2 YYDKDF (reference sequence). CDR3 sequence (DNA): TGTGCCACCAGCAGAGATTGGGGCGATTCACCCCTCCACTTT. This translates into CATSRDWGDSPLHF.

CDR3: CASSPPGTGGLQPQHF. In DNA form, the CDR3 reads TGTGCCAGCAGCCCCCCCGGGACAGGGGGCCTTCAGCCCCAGCATTTT. The V gene is TRBV7-2, the J gene TRBJ1-5; 12 positions match TRBD1. Unmatched junction bases numbered 8, after V lost 5 bases and J lost 6 bases. This CDR3 region has 16 residues. CDR1 is SGHTA and CDR2 is FQGNSA in the germline V gene.

This chain connects TRBV10-1 to TRBJ2-5; D gene uncertain. Germline V gene data show CDR1 as WNHNN and CDR2 as SYGVQD (reference sequence). The CDR3 runs to 17 residues. V was shortened by 1 base and J by 5 bases, with 20 bases between the two germline ends. CDR3 nucleotides: TGCGCCAGCAGTGAGTGGGCCCCCGGAGATTCTCGGGAGACCCAGTACTTC. The encoded protein is CASSEWAPGDSRETQYF.

This clonotype came up once. A read error may account for a junction end that differs from germline. The J gene is TRBJ2-7, the V gene TRBV10-3; D gene uncertain. The CDR3 length is 16 residues. The germline gives CDR1 ENHRY, CDR2 SYGVKD. CDR3 in DNA: TGTGCCAGCAGTTACTCGAAATTCGGTGGAGCCTACGAGCAGTACTTC. Its translation is CASSYSKFGGAYEQYF.

The genes are TRBV20-1 and TRBJ1-2; TRBD1 is a possible D gene (5 bases). The CDR3 consists of 13 residues. CDR1 is DFQATT and CDR2 is SNEGSKA in the germline V gene (reference sequence). V was pared by 1 base and J by 3 bases, with 9 bases between. CDR3 sequence (DNA): TGCAGTGCTAGAGGCCCGGGGGACTATGGCTACACCTTC. This sequence encodes CSARGPGDYGYTF.

With respect to this clonotype: One end of the junction varies from germline; a read error may be responsible. The CDR3 spells CSVEGSTGAAEVFF. In DNA form, the CDR3 reads TGCAGCGTTGAAGGGTCGACGGGGGCGGCTGAAGTTTTCTTT. This rearrangement joins TRBV29-1 to TRBJ1-1, with D perhaps TRBD1 (6 bases). The CDR3 loop spans 14 amino acids. Germline V CDR1 and CDR2: SQVTM, ANQGSEA.

This clonotype was seen a few times. The gene calls are TRBV6-6 and TRBJ2-5; TRBD2 matches 9 bases. CDR1 and CDR2 from the germline V gene are MNHNY and SVGAGI (reference sequence). The CDR3 extends over 15 amino acids. V gave up 10 bases and J gave up 1 base; unmatched junction bases: 10. DNA for the CDR3: TGTGCCAAGGCGCGTAGCGGGGGTTGCCAAGAGACCCAGTACTTC. This codes for CAKARSGGCQETQYF.